This is a list of T cell receptor beta chains from one sample in a study of blood T cell repertoires in COVID-19. Data came from immunoSEQ multiplex PCR; TCRdb stores just in-frame clones and leaves some out. The sample includes under 300,000 clones, 80% to 90% of them seen just once. What was sequenced was PBMCs or T cells enriched from blood (not recorded which). All receptors derive from a man younger than 35 who had recovered from COVID-19. The CDR3 runs from the conserved cysteine through the conserved F or W. Fields, in order: clone size, D gene, V gene, J gene, CDR3 DNA, CDR3 protein. D genes are given only for firm matches. Part of the rows lack a size; the others show once, few, many or a class for expanded clones.

>-|TRBD1|TRBV6-5|TRBJ1-6
TGTGCCAGCAGTTACTCGGGACAGCAGGGTGGTTCACCCCTCCACTTT
CASSYSGQQGGSPLHF
>-|-|TRBV12-3/TRBV12-4|TRBJ1-1
TGTGCCAGCACCTGGGGGGGGGCCACTGAAGCTTTCTTT
CASTWGGATEAFF
>few|-|TRBV11-2|TRBJ2-3
TGTGCCAGCAGCCGCCTCTACTCAAGGGAGGATACGCAGTATTTT
CASSRLYSREDTQYF
>-|-|TRBV15|TRBJ1-3
TGTGCCACCAGCAGAGAAAAGGCAGGCACTGGAAACACCATATATTTT
CATSREKAGTGNTIYF
>once|TRBD1|TRBV5-1|TRBJ2-5
TGCGCCAGCAGCTTGGCCCCAGGGGGCAGTGAGACCCAGTACTTC
CASSLAPGGSETQYF
>-|-|TRBV29-1|TRBJ1-2
TGCAGCGTTGCTACAGGGACGGTTGGCTACACCTTC
CSVATGTVGYTF
>-|-|TRBV5-1|TRBJ2-1
TGCGCCAGCAGCTTGGCAAGACTTAACTCCTACAATGAGCAGTTCTTC
CASSLARLNSYNEQFF
>-|TRBD1|TRBV7-6|TRBJ2-7
TGTGCCAGCAGCACCCTGGGGAAGGGGGCCTCCTACGAGCAGTACTTC
CASSTLGKGASYEQYF
>-|TRBD1|TRBV7-6|TRBJ1-1
TGTGCCAGCAGCTCTAACTGGGACAGGGAAGCTTTCTTT
CASSSNWDREAFF
>-|TRBD2|TRBV27|TRBJ2-7
TGTGCCAGCAGTTTCCACGGGACTAGCGGGGGGCTTATGTACGAGCAGTACTTC
CASSFHGTSGGLMYEQYF
>few|TRBD2|TRBV6-2/TRBV6-3|TRBJ2-7
TGTGCCAGCAGTGCCGGGACTAGATACGAGCAGTACTTC
CASSAGTRYEQYF
>-|-|TRBV29-1|TRBJ1-2
TGCAGCGTTGAAGGACAGGAAAACTATGGCTACACCTTC
CSVEGQENYGYTF
>-|-|TRBV19|TRBJ2-7
TGTGCCAGTAGTATTGGTCGGGGGACGATCTACGAGCAGTACTTC
CASSIGRGTIYEQYF
>-|TRBD1|TRBV4-2|TRBJ2-3
TGTGCCAGCAGCCTAGGGGGCGATACGCAGTATTTT
CASSLGGDTQYF
>-|-|TRBV18|TRBJ2-2
TGTGCCAGCTCACCAACGTGGGACAAGAACACCGGGGAGCTGTTTTTT
CASSPTWDKNTGELFF
>-|-|TRBV5-8|TRBJ2-7
TGTGCCAGCAGCCGAAATAGCGGAACCCGCCCCGAGCAGTACTTC
CASSRNSGTRPEQYF
>-|-|TRBV20-1|TRBJ2-7
TGCAGTGCTAGAGATCTCGGTGAGCAGTACTTC
CSARDLGEQYF
>-|-|TRBV2|TRBJ2-7
TGTGCCAGCAGCCCTCCGGGACTTCCGATCTACGAGCAGTACTTC
CASSPPGLPIYEQYF
>once|-|TRBV20-1|TRBJ1-2
TGCAGTGCCCGAGGGTCCTATGGCTACACCTTC
CSARGSYGYTF
>-|TRBD1|TRBV27|TRBJ1-1
TGTGCCAGCAACCTACAGGGGGCGAACACTGAAGCTTTCTTT
CASNLQGANTEAFF
>-|TRBD2|TRBV7-7|TRBJ2-1
TGTGCTAGCAGCTCGGGGAGGGCCTCCGGGAATGAGCAGTTCTTC
CASSSGRASGNEQFF
>-|-|TRBV19|TRBJ2-5
TGTGCCAGTAAGCGCCAGGGAGGAGGGGAGACCCAGTACTTC
CASKRQGGGETQYF
>once|-|TRBV4-2|TRBJ1-4
TGTGCCAGCAGCCAAGTACACCTTCAGACTAATGAAAAACTGTTTTTT
CASSQVHLQTNEKLFF
>-|-|TRBV27|TRBJ2-7
TGTGCCAGCCGCTACAATACGAGGGGGGAGCAGTACTTC
CASRYNTRGEQYF
>-|-|TRBV29-1|TRBJ2-1
TGCAGCGCTCGGCAGGTAGCCTACAATGAGCAGTTCTTC
CSARQVAYNEQFF
>-|TRBD1|TRBV19|TRBJ2-6
TGTGCCAGTAGTCCGGGACAGGGGAGGCCTGGGGCCAACGTCCTGACTTTC
CASSPGQGRPGANVLTF
>-|-|TRBV3-1/TRBV3-2|TRBJ1-2
TGTGCCAGCAGCCAAGTTTATCGAGGGTCAGGAGGCTACACCTTC
CASSQVYRGSGGYTF
>-|TRBD1|TRBV6-5|TRBJ1-1
TGTGCCAGCAGGCCTACAGGGGTGAACACTGAAGCTTTCTTT
CASRPTGVNTEAFF
>once|-|TRBV10-3|TRBJ2-5
TGTGCCATCAGTGAAACAGGGAAAGAGACCCAGTACTTC
CAISETGKETQYF
>-|-|TRBV19|TRBJ1-6
TGTGCCAGTAGTACCGGGACTTTCTATAATTCACCCCTCCACTTT
CASSTGTFYNSPLHF
>-|TRBD1|TRBV7-3|TRBJ2-2
TGTGCCAGCAGCCGTACGGGGACAGGGGGAGCCGGGGAGCTGTTTTTT
CASSRTGTGGAGELFF
>-|-|TRBV10-3|TRBJ1-2
TGTGCCATCAGGGCACAGAACACAGGGATTTATGGCTACACCTTC
CAIRAQNTGIYGYTF
>-|TRBD2|TRBV2|TRBJ2-1
TGTGCCAGCAGTATGACTAGCGGGAGAAATGAGCAGTTCTTC
CASSMTSGRNEQFF
>-|-|TRBV29-1|TRBJ1-2
TGCAGCGTTGAGGAGAGGGATGGCTACACCTTC
CSVEERDGYTF
>-|-|TRBV19|TRBJ2-3
TGTGCCAGTAGTATCGGCGGGGGCCGGGATACGCAGTATTTT
CASSIGGGRDTQYF
>once|-|TRBV19|TRBJ1-1
TGTGCCAGTAGTCCCCTAGGGGGGAACACTGAAGCTTTCTTT
CASSPLGGNTEAFF
>-|TRBD2|TRBV2|TRBJ2-2
TGTGCCAGCAGTGGCGGGAGGGACGCCGGGGAGCTGTTTTTT
CASSGGRDAGELFF
>-|-|TRBV6-1|TRBJ1-1
TGTGCCAGCAGTGAAGGGACACCGACCGCTGAAGCTTTCTTT
CASSEGTPTAEAFF
>-|TRBD2|TRBV27|TRBJ2-2
TGTGCCAGCAGTTTAAGGTTAGCGGGGGCGAACACCGGGGAGCTGTTTTTT
CASSLRLAGANTGELFF
>few|TRBD1|TRBV10-3|TRBJ1-1
TGTGCCATCGATCGGGGACAGGGTTCAGCTGAAGCTTTCTTT
CAIDRGQGSAEAFF
>-|-|TRBV28|TRBJ2-7
TGTGCCAGCAGGTACACCTTGGCAGATTCCTACGAGCAGTACTTC
CASRYTLADSYEQYF
>once|TRBD2|TRBV19|TRBJ2-1
TGTGCCAGTAGCTCACCGGGACTAGCGGGAAGTAGGGCACATGAGCAGTTCTTC
CASSSPGLAGSRAHEQFF
>-|-|TRBV5-4|TRBJ2-3
TGTGCCAGCAAATTGGAGGGCCCCGGAGATACGCAGTATTTT
CASKLEGPGDTQYF
>-|TRBD1|TRBV27|TRBJ1-1
TGTGCCAGCAGTGGAGGGACCGGGACAGGGGACCGCACTGAAGCTTTCTTT
CASSGGTGTGDRTEAFF
>-|TRBD1|TRBV5-1|TRBJ1-1
TGCGCCAGCAGCTGGGACAGACTGAACACTGAAGCTTTCTTT
CASSWDRLNTEAFF
>many|TRBD1|TRBV24-1|TRBJ2-7
TGTGCCACCAGTGGGGCAGGGGGCTGCGAGCAGTACTTC
CATSGAGGCEQYF
>-|TRBD2|TRBV5-1|TRBJ2-5
TGCCCCCCCAGCGACTCGGGGGGCCAAGAGACCCAGTACTTC
CPPSDSGGQETQYF